This record looks at one T cell receptor beta chain sequence and its context. Antigen specificity is unknown. Looked up from germline, CDR1 is SGHRS and CDR2 is YFSETQ. Trimming pared 2 bases from V and 0 bases from J, leaving 3 bases between. This CDR3 region has 12 residues. This record belongs to a study of OX40 agonist ivuxolimab in advanced cancers. Study-level information: A diagnosis of hepatocellular carcinoma, melanoma, renal cell or head and neck cancer was present in dose-escalation patients. Findings and caveats of the study: Expanded clones were, on average, more numerous among CD8+ T cells than CD4+.

The table came from immunoSEQ multiplex PCR; TCRdb's copy has only in-frame clones and leaves some out. The table has 35,000 to 55,000 clones, just under 95% seen once. Sequencing was performed on CD4+ or CD8+ T cells sorted from blood, taken in a trial of the OX40 agonist ivuxolimab. This rearrangement joins TRBV5-1 to TRBJ2-7; D unclear. This clonotype originated in an adult with an advanced solid tumor such as melanoma, head and neck, liver or kidney cancer. CDR3: CASSFDSYEQYF. The CDR3 DNA follows: TGCGCCAGCAGCTTCGACTCCTACGAGCAGTACTTC.